The next 16 T cell receptor beta chains were all read from a single sample in a study of post-analysis software for immune sequencing data. Unique molecular identifiers featured in each of the TCR beta cDNA libraries. MiXCR, applied by TCRdb to the PCR reads, yields one record per CDR3 protein. Of roughly 540,000 distinct CDR3 sequences listed, less than 40% are singletons. Study-wide results and caveats: Among four to six TRBV segments more frequent in patients than controls were TRBV5-6, TRBV5-1 and TRBV20-1.

Antigens of these TCRs are unknown. The sample was blood. The receptor set was obtained from a girl under 18 with multiple sclerosis.

The sample holds a few counts of this clonotype. The chain combines TRBV29-1 with TRBJ2-6; D unclear. The CDR3 sequence is 12 residues long. Germline CDR1 and CDR2: SQVTM and ANQGSEA. The germline V and J ends were trimmed by 4 bases and 2 bases, with 3 bases remaining between them. CDR3 in DNA: TGCAGCGTTGGAACTGGGGCCAACGTCCTGACTTTC. It specifies CSVGTGANVLTF.

This clonotype was seen repeatedly, ten times or more. The V call is TRBV5-1, the J call TRBJ2-5, with no clear D. There are 15 residues in the CDR3. Germline-derived CDR1 and CDR2 are SGHRS and YFSETQ. Trimming shortened V by 2 bases and J by 0 bases, and 11 bases separated the two germline ends. The CDR3 nucleotides read TGCGCCAGCAGCTTTTCATTGGCTTACCAAGAGACCCAGTACTTC. This codes for CASSFSLAYQETQYF.

The chain has TRBV7-9 and TRBJ2-1; D not resolved. Germline V gene lookup returns CDR1 SEHNR and CDR2 FQNEAQ (reference sequence). The V gene lost 1 base and the J gene lost 11 bases, with 9 bases spanning the gap. This CDR3 has 12 amino acids. The CDR3 DNA is TGTGCCAGCAGCTTAGGCGGCTTGAAGCAGTTCTTC. Protein sequence: CASSLGGLKQFF.

This clonotype showed up just a few times. This chain joins TRBV27 and TRBJ1-1; the match to TRBD1 covers 11 bases. This CDR3 region has 16 residues. Germline V lookup: CDR1 MNHEY, CDR2 SMNVEV (reference sequence). V lost 4 bases to trimming and J lost 5 bases; unmatched junction nucleotides: 9. CDR3 sequence: CASSSRTGGARTEAFF. The CDR3 DNA reads as TGTGCCAGCAGTTCCCGGACAGGGGGCGCCAGGACTGAAGCTTTCTTT.

The J gene is TRBJ1-1, the V gene TRBV20-1, with D possibly matching TRBD1 (5 bases). The germline V gene has CDR1 DFQATT and CDR2 SNEGSKA (reference sequence). The CDR3 is made up of 15 amino acids. V was clipped by 3 bases and J by 1 base, with 15 bases between them. In DNA, the CDR3 is TGCAGTGCTAGGCAGGGAAGTCTCTGGAACACTGAAGCTTTCTTT. This codes for CSARQGSLWNTEAFF.

The rearrangement uses TRBV24-1 and TRBJ1-2; 8 bases are shared with TRBD1. V lost 4 bases, J lost 8 bases, and 8 bases stayed unmatched. Germline CDR1 is KGHDR and CDR2 is SFDVKD. The CDR3 has 14 residues. As DNA, the CDR3 is TGTGCCACCAGTGAACCACGGACAGGGAGCGGCTACACCTTC. Translation gives CATSEPRTGSGYTF.

This CDR3 is CSARVFPAGNNEQFF. DNA for the CDR3: TGCAGTGCTAGAGTCTTCCCAGCGGGGAACAATGAGCAGTTCTTC. V and J are TRBV20-1 and TRBJ2-1; 7 bases align to TRBD2. Per germline, CDR1 DFQATT and CDR2 SNEGSKA (reference sequence). V was clipped by 1 base and J by 5 bases; unmatched bases: 8. CDR3 length: 15 residues.

This clonotype was seen only a few times. The V and J genes are TRBV5-6 and TRBJ2-3; 14 nucleotides align to TRBD2. The ends lost 8 bases at V and 5 bases at J; junction bases unmatched: 4. The CDR3 is 14 residues long. Germline V lookup: CDR1 SGHDT, CDR2 YYEEEE. The CDR3 DNA is TGTGCCAGTGGACTAGCGGGGGGTATAGATACGCAGTATTTT. It codes for CASGLAGGIDTQYF.

This chain uses TRBV29-1 with TRBJ2-5; D tentatively reads TRBD1 or TRBD2 (5 bases each). The CDR3 is 16 residues long. Trimming took 2 bases from V and 5 from J, leaving 21 bases between them. Germline lookup yields CDR1 SQVTM and CDR2 ANQGSEA. Here the CDR3 reads CSVERSGTPWEETQYF. In DNA form, the CDR3 reads TGCAGCGTTGAACGATCCGGGACCCCGTGGGAGGAGACCCAGTACTTC.

The rearrangement links TRBV27 to TRBJ1-4, with a tentative D call TRBD1 (6 bases). Germline V lookup: CDR1 MNHEY, CDR2 SMNVEV (reference sequence). Trimming took off 6 bases at V and 6 bases at J, with 14 bases between the two ends. The CDR3 spans 14 residues. In DNA form, the CDR3 reads TGTGCCAGCAGGAAGGAGGGGGGCGATGAAAAACTGTTTTTT. Encoded protein: CASRKEGGDEKLFF. Filled out from reference TRBV27 and TRBJ1-4, the complete variable domain reads EAQVTQNPRYLITVTGKKLTVTCSQNMNHEYMSWYRQDPGLGLRQIYYSMNVEVTDKGDVPEGYKVSRKEKRNFPLILESPSPNQTSLYFCASRKEGGDEKLFFGSGTQLSVL.

This clonotype occurred many times. V and J are TRBV11-2 and TRBJ2-7; 8 positions agree with TRBD1. The CDR3 consists of 13 residues. CDR1 and CDR2 (germline): SGHAT, FQNNGV. The V and J ends lost 6 bases and 4 bases, in that order; junction bases with no gene match: 5. The CDR3 protein is CASRMTGVYEQYF. As DNA, the CDR3 is TGTGCCAGCAGAATGACAGGGGTGTACGAGCAGTACTTC.

V gene TRBV19 combines with J gene TRBJ1-5; 7 bases agree with TRBD1. Germline CDR1 and CDR2: LNHDA and SQIVND (reference sequence). V gave up 10 bases and J gave up 0 bases; unmatched junction bases: 9. The CDR3 is made up of 15 amino acids. The CDR3 DNA is TGTGCCACGACCCTGGGACAGTATAGCAATCAGCCCCAGCATTTT. Its translation: CATTLGQYSNQPQHF.

The chain is built from TRBV6-4 and TRBJ1-1; no clear D gene. The CDR3 totals 13 residues. V lost 4 bases and J 1 base, leaving 7 bases between the germline ends. Germline CDR1 MRHNA, CDR2 SNTAGT. The CDR3 nucleotides read TGTGCCAGCAGTGTAGAGGAGAACACTGAAGCTTTCTTT. Translating it yields CASSVEENTEAFF.

The chain joins TRBV2 to TRBJ2-1; TRBD2 aligns across 13 bases. Germline lookup yields CDR1 SNHLY and CDR2 FYNNEI. V dropped 8 bases and J dropped 6; count of bases not matched to a gene: 4. The CDR3 is made up of 14 amino acids. The CDR3 protein is CASSTSGGANEQFF. As DNA, the CDR3 is TGTGCCAGCTCAACTAGCGGGGGGGCCAATGAGCAGTTCTTC.

This clonotype was observed a few times. The rearrangement links TRBV3-1 to TRBJ2-3, with 9 bases aligning to TRBD2. The CDR3 spans 17 residues. CDR1 and CDR2 (germline): LGHDT, YNNKEL (reference sequence). J gave up 3 bases and V 0 bases, and 7 bases lay outside the gene matches. The CDR3 reads CASSQDRKSGGTDTQYF. CDR3 nucleotides: TGTGCCAGCAGCCAAGATAGGAAAAGCGGGGGGACAGATACGCAGTATTTT.

V is TRBV15 and J is TRBJ1-2; TRBD1 is a possible D gene (5 bases). This CDR3 spans 17 amino acids. The ends were cut back, 2 bases at V and 5 bases at J, with 21 bases in the middle. From germline, CDR1 is LNHNV and CDR2 YYDKDF (reference sequence). As DNA, the CDR3 is TGTGCCACCAGCAGACACCCTAATCGCCGGGGGGGTTATGGCTACACCTTC. This sequence encodes CATSRHPNRRGGYGYTF.